This T cell receptor (beta chain) comes out of a study of beta chain features in type 1 diabetes. As every portion of the isolated RNA was reverse transcribed, the sequencing read expressed TCRB transcripts. Produced via immunoSEQ multiplex PCR; TCRdb's table is partial and in-frame only. The profile shows more than 150,000 clones, about 13% of them singletons. The V and J ends lost 7 bases and 5 bases respectively, with 8 bases between them. Germline V gives CDR1 GTSNPN, CDR2 SVGIG (reference sequence). The CDR3 is made up of 11 amino acids. This TCR was sampled from a woman aged 18-30 years in good health. The sequenced sample consisted of central memory CD4+ T cells from blood. The chain joins TRBV30 to TRBJ1-4; D gene ambiguous. The CDR3 DNA sequence: TGTGCCTCGAGGCAGAATGAAAAACTGTTTTTT. Residues: CASRQNEKLFF.